Detailed here is one TCR beta chain. The data derive from a study of Graves' ophthalmopathy and Graves' hyperthyroidism. RNA transcripts were the source from which TCR beta CDR3 regions were amplified. HTBI primers served in a first-round RT-PCR, which a second-round multiplex PCR followed. TCRdb reanalysed the multiplex PCR reads using MiXCR and keeps one entry per CDR3 protein. The table records over a million distinct CDR3 sequences, approximately 35% of them present only once. From germline, CDR1 is LNHDA and CDR2 SQIVND (reference sequence). This CDR3 has 19 residues. V was clipped by 0 bases and J by 4 bases; unmatched bases: 14.

The chain has TRBV19 and TRBJ1-5; 8 bases map to TRBD1. Sequencing used peripheral blood or thyroid tissue (not recorded which). The receptor was isolated from an adult man with Graves' hyperthyroidism. CDR3 coding DNA: TGTGCCAGTAGTATAGATCAACGGGACAGGAACCCACATAATCAGCCCCAGCATTTT. This sequence encodes CASSIDQRDRNPHNQPQHF.